The 24 T cell receptor beta chains below come from one sample, sequenced in a study of blood T cell repertoires in COVID-19. Sequenced by immunoSEQ multiplex PCR; TCRdb stores in-frame clones only, minus some. The sample comprises 250,000 to 300,000 clones, about 86% of which are singletons, and 4.1% rests with the top ten. Sequenced sample: PBMCs or T cells enriched from blood (not recorded which). These receptors originate from a man between 25 and 39 years old with acute COVID-19.

This rearrangement joins TRBV6-6 to TRBJ2-1; 9 nucleotides align to TRBD2. The CDR3 totals 16 residues. Per germline, CDR1 MNHNY and CDR2 SVGAGI (reference sequence). V lost 2 bases, J lost 7 bases, and 9 bases stayed unmatched. The CDR3 DNA follows: TGTGCCAGCAGTTACCCACCTAGCGGGATCAAGAATGAGCAGTTCTTC. Its protein product is CASSYPPSGIKNEQFF.

The chain employs TRBV30 and TRBJ1-6; 11 bases agree with TRBD1. The CDR3 totals 13 residues. Per germline, CDR1 GTSNPN and CDR2 SVGIG (reference sequence). V dropped 4 bases and J dropped 10; count of bases not matched to a gene: 3. CDR3: CAWMRDRGSPLHF. CDR3 sequence (DNA): TGTGCCTGGATGAGGGACAGGGGGTCACCCCTCCACTTT.

The rearrangement uses TRBV28 and TRBJ1-5; D uncertain. Germline CDR1 MDHEN, CDR2 SYDVKM. The CDR3 runs 13 residues. V was pared by 7 bases and J by 9 bases, with 16 bases between. The CDR3 reads CASIPESGSPQHF. The CDR3 DNA reads TGTGCCAGCATCCCGGAGAGTGGTTCGCCCCAGCATTTT. Combining the CDR3 with reference TRBV28 and TRBJ1-5 gives the whole variable domain DVKVTQSSRYLVKRTGEKVFLECVQDMDHENMFWYRQDPGLGLRLIYFSYDVKMKEKGDIPEGYSVSREKKERFSLILESASTNQTSMYLCASIPESGSPQHFGDGTRLSIL.

This chain uses TRBV14 with TRBJ2-3; D not certain. The germline V and J ends were trimmed by 1 base and 3 bases, with 2 bases remaining between them. CDR1 and CDR2 from the germline V gene are SGHDN and FVKESK. The CDR3 has 12 amino acids. DNA for the CDR3: TGTGCCAGCAGCCAAGTAACAGATACGCAGTATTTT. It yields the protein CASSQVTDTQYF.

This chain joins TRBV2 and TRBJ1-1; 9 nucleotides align to TRBD1. Germline V lookup: CDR1 SNHLY, CDR2 FYNNEI. Trimming took 6 bases from V and 10 from J; bases not matched to a gene: 9. There are 13 residues in the CDR3. The CDR3 reads CASSLGQGPGAFF. DNA for the CDR3: TGTGCCAGCAGCCTTGGACAGGGGCCGGGAGCTTTCTTT.

This clone has just a few counts. J is TRBJ1-3 and V is TRBV5-1; D perhaps matches TRBD1 (6 bases). The CDR3 extends over 11 amino acids. From germline, CDR1 is SGHRS and CDR2 YFSETQ. Trimming cost V 9 bases and J 7 bases, with 11 bases left between them. CDR3 bases: TGCGCCACAGGGGCCGGGAACACCATATATTTT. Translated: CATGAGNTIYF.

There are a few counts of this clone. The V and J genes are TRBV7-9 and TRBJ1-1; tentative D call: TRBD1 (6 bases). The CDR3 has 15 amino acids. Per the germline V gene, CDR1 is SEHNR and CDR2 is FQNEAQ (reference sequence). The ends were cut back, 5 bases at V and 1 base at J, with 14 bases in the middle. CDR3 sequence reads: CASSPGQNSNTEAFF. Written as DNA, the CDR3 is TGTGCCAGCAGCCCAGGACAGAATTCGAACACTGAAGCTTTCTTT. Variable domain in full (rest from reference TRBV7-9 and TRBJ1-1): DTGVSQNPRHKITKRGQNVTFRCDPISEHNRLYWYRQTLGQGPEFLTYFQNEAQLEKSRLLSDRFSAERPKGSFSTLEIQRTEQGDSAMYLCASSPGQNSNTEAFFGQGTRLTVV.

The chain employs TRBV27 and TRBJ1-2; TRBD1 agrees at 7 bases. Germline loops: CDR1 MNHEY, CDR2 SMNVEV (reference sequence). The V segment lost 5 bases and the J segment 11 bases; nucleotides outside the gene matches: 11. The CDR3 has 13 amino acids. CDR3 sequence reads: CASSVTGTEFYTF. The CDR3 nucleotides read TGTGCCAGCAGTGTGACCGGGACAGAGTTTTACACCTTC.

This clone appeared many times. The chain joins TRBV27 to TRBJ1-2, with TRBD1 as a possible D gene (5 bases). Germline V lookup: CDR1 MNHEY, CDR2 SMNVEV (reference sequence). The CDR3 is 15 amino acids. Trimming removed 6 bases from V and 2 bases from J, with 16 bases in between. The CDR3: CASRGSQGYNYGYTF. The CDR3, as DNA: TGTGCCAGCAGGGGCTCGCAGGGCTACAACTATGGCTACACCTTC.

The rearrangement uses TRBV27 and TRBJ1-2, with D perhaps matching TRBD1 (5 bases). Trimming took off 6 bases at V and 0 bases at J, with 8 bases between the two ends. There are 13 residues in the CDR3. From germline, CDR1 is MNHEY and CDR2 SMNVEV (reference sequence). CDR3 bases: TGTGCCAGCAGGGGGACTACTAACTATGGCTACACCTTC. Protein product: CASRGTTNYGYTF.

The chain recombines TRBV29-1 with TRBJ2-4; no definite D call. This CDR3 has 17 residues. The germline gives CDR1 SQVTM, CDR2 ANQGSEA. Trimming pared 0 bases from V and 0 bases from J, leaving 15 bases between. This chain's CDR3 is CSVEDLSRFLAKNIQYF. In DNA form, the CDR3 reads TGCAGCGTTGAAGACCTAAGCCGTTTCCTAGCCAAAAACATTCAGTACTTC.

The chain combines TRBV7-8 with TRBJ2-7, with D tentatively TRBD1 (6 bases). Germline values: CDR1 SGHVS, CDR2 FQNEAQ. The germline V and J ends were trimmed by 3 bases and 2 bases, with 8 bases remaining between them. The CDR3 is 13 residues long. CDR3 region: CASSFGQTYEQYV. The CDR3 nucleotides are TGTGCCAGCAGCTTTGGACAGACCTACGAGCAGTACGTC.

The V and J genes are TRBV3-1 (or the pseudogene TRBV3-2) and TRBJ1-1, with D hard to call. The V gene lost 2 bases and the J gene lost 4 bases, with 5 bases spanning the gap. The length of the CDR3 is 12 residues. The germline gives CDR1 LGHDT, CDR2 YNNKEL (reference sequence). The CDR3 protein is CASSQFSTEAFF. CDR3 sequence (DNA): TGTGCCAGCAGCCAATTCTCCACTGAAGCTTTCTTT.

The chain joins TRBV9 to TRBJ1-5; the D gene is possibly TRBD1 (5 bases). CDR3 length: 15 residues. Trimming took off 0 bases at V and 7 bases at J, with 14 bases between the two ends. The germline V gene has CDR1 SGDLS and CDR2 YYNGEE. CDR3 in amino acids: CASSVAGGDGQPQHF. The DNA of the CDR3 is TGTGCCAGCAGCGTAGCTGGGGGGGACGGGCAGCCCCAGCATTTT.

The genes are TRBV19 and TRBJ1-3, with D maybe TRBD1 (6 bases). This CDR3 is 13 amino acids long. Germline assignment: CDR1 LNHDA and CDR2 SQIVND (reference sequence). Trimming took 7 bases from V and 2 from J, leaving 9 bases between them. This chain's CDR3 is CASTTGTGNTIYF. The DNA of the CDR3 is TGTGCCAGTACTACAGGGACTGGAAACACCATATATTTT.

This clone has just a few counts. J is TRBJ2-5 and V is TRBV5-5; TRBD1 agrees at 7 bases. Germline assignment: CDR1 SGHKS and CDR2 YYEKEE (reference sequence). The CDR3 runs to 17 residues. V lost 0 bases, J lost 2 bases, and 10 bases stayed unmatched. CDR3 bases: TGTGCCAGCAGCTTGGTTGAGACAGGGATGGGGCAAGAGACCCAGTACTTC. This sequence encodes CASSLVETGMGQETQYF.

The chain uses TRBV5-1 and TRBJ1-1, with 10 bases identical to TRBD1. This CDR3 is built from 16 residues. V lost 3 bases, J lost 2 bases, and 7 bases stayed unmatched. Looked up from germline, CDR1 is SGHRS and CDR2 is YFSETQ. This CDR3 is CASSSGRDRGNTEAFF. The CDR3 DNA is TGCGCCAGCAGCTCAGGTAGGGACAGGGGCAACACTGAAGCTTTCTTT.

The chain joins TRBV20-1 to TRBJ2-3; a possible D gene is TRBD2 (6 bases). CDR1 is DFQATT, CDR2 SNEGSKA, per germline (reference sequence). V gave up 3 bases and J gave up 2 bases, with 15 bases separating them. This CDR3 region has 15 residues. CDR3 sequence: CSASIWRGDTDTQYF. As DNA, the CDR3 is TGCAGTGCTAGTATTTGGCGGGGAGACACAGATACGCAGTATTTT.

CDR3 DNA: TGCAGCGTTGAACTCGGGGACACTGAAGCTTTCTTT. Protein sequence: CSVELGDTEAFF. The chain links TRBV29-1 to TRBJ1-1; D not certain. The CDR3 extends over 12 amino acids. The germline V gene encodes CDR1 SQVTM and CDR2 ANQGSEA. V lost 2 bases to trimming and J lost 3 bases, with 7 bases between them.

This clone has just one count. The rearrangement joins TRBV3-1 (or the pseudogene TRBV3-2) to TRBJ2-1, with unresolved D. From germline, CDR1 is LGHDT and CDR2 YNNKEL (reference sequence). The CDR3 consists of 15 residues. Trimming took off 0 bases at V and 0 bases at J, with 6 bases between the two ends. The CDR3, as DNA: TGTGCCAGCAGCCAAGACAGAAGCTCCTACAATGAGCAGTTCTTC. Encoded protein: CASSQDRSSYNEQFF.

The gene calls are TRBV7-9 and TRBJ1-3, with D uncertain. The V and J ends lost 1 base and 1 base respectively, with 8 bases between them. CDR3 size: 15 residues. The germline CDR1 and CDR2 sequences are SEHNR and FQNEAQ (reference sequence). The CDR3 DNA reads as TGTGCCAGCAGCTTAGTCGGGGATTCTGGAAACACCATATATTTT. Its protein product is CASSLVGDSGNTIYF.

This clone was observed a single time. The rearrangement uses TRBV2 and TRBJ1-2; no reliable D call. The ends were cut back, 2 bases at V and 5 bases at J, with 12 bases in the middle. Germline-derived CDR1 and CDR2 are SNHLY and FYNNEI. The CDR3 spans 14 residues. The CDR3 region has the DNA TGTGCCAGCAGTGAAAATGGACTGGGATATGGCTACACCTTC. Translation: CASSENGLGYGYTF.

The chain joins TRBV6-4 to TRBJ1-1, with a tentative D call TRBD1 (6 bases). Deletions cut 3 bases from V and 1 base from J, with 9 bases between. This CDR3 comprises 14 residues. Germline CDR1 MRHNA, CDR2 SNTAGT. The CDR3 DNA reads TGTGCCAGCAGTGAAAGGGGGAAGAACACTGAAGCTTTCTTT. It is translated as CASSERGKNTEAFF.

The V gene is TRBV6-6, the J gene TRBJ2-1; the match to TRBD1 covers 8 bases. The germline CDR1 and CDR2 sequences are MNHNY and SVGAGI (reference sequence). J was trimmed by 5 bases and V by 5 bases; bases with no gene match: 5. This CDR3 contains 14 residues. The CDR3 spells CASSMDREDNEQFF. DNA for the CDR3: TGTGCCAGCAGTATGGACAGGGAGGACAATGAGCAGTTCTTC.